Each of the 19 T cell receptor beta chains below was sequenced from the same sample in a study of blood T cell repertoires in COVID-19. Here immunoSEQ multiplex PCR was the method, and the copy in TCRdb shows in-frame clones only, minus some. The data show 80,000 to 90,000 clones, with around four fifths seen just once and around 10% held by the top ten. The specimen was peripheral blood. The receptors here all came from a man between 65 and 85 years old with acute or convalescent COVID-19.

The chain employs TRBV3-1 (or the pseudogene TRBV3-2) and TRBJ2-4; weak D call: TRBD1 (5 bases). The CDR3 sequence is 14 residues long. Trimming took 4 bases from V and 8 from J, leaving 15 bases between them. Germline V gene sequence: CDR1 LGHDT, CDR2 YNNKEL (reference sequence). CDR3 coding DNA: TGTGCCAGCAGCCGCGGTCCGAAAGGGGACATTCAGTACTTC. Residues: CASSRGPKGDIQYF.

V usage is TRBV5-1 and J usage is TRBJ2-5, with 12 bases lining up with TRBD2. Per the germline V gene, CDR1 is SGHRS and CDR2 is YFSETQ. The junction had 5 bases not matched to a gene; V was cut back by 5 bases and J by 6 bases. The length of the CDR3 is 14 residues. DNA for the CDR3: TGCGCCAGCAGTCTAGCGGGGGGGCAACAGACCCAGTACTTC. Translating it yields CASSLAGGQQTQYF.

The rearrangement uses TRBV2 and TRBJ1-4; no definite D call. The CDR3 has 14 amino acids. The germline V gene encodes CDR1 SNHLY and CDR2 FYNNEI. Trimming took 4 bases from V and 7 from J, leaving 13 bases between them. The CDR3 DNA reads TGTGCCAGCAGTGTGTGGGGAGGCGGTGAAAAACTGTTTTTT. Translated: CASSVWGGGEKLFF.

This clone was picked up a small number of times. This chain joins TRBV5-6 and TRBJ1-2, with 12 bases matching TRBD1. The V and J ends lost 4 bases and 0 bases, in that order; junction bases with no gene match: 4. Per the germline V gene, CDR1 is SGHDT and CDR2 is YYEEEE. This CDR3 comprises 16 residues. The CDR3 DNA reads as TGTGCCAGCAGCCTGGGACAGGGGGCAACTAACTATGGCTACACCTTC. It codes for CASSLGQGATNYGYTF.

The DNA for the CDR3 is TGTGCCACCAGCAGAAACCAGGTATCGGCGGAAAAACTGTTTTTT. Translated, it gives CATSRNQVSAEKLFF. The chain is built from TRBV15 and TRBJ1-4; D unclear. V was clipped by 2 bases and J by 8 bases, with 15 bases between them. This CDR3 spans 15 amino acids. Germline V CDR1 and CDR2: LNHNV, YYDKDF (reference sequence). The whole variable domain, filled in from reference TRBV15 and TRBJ1-4, reads DAMVIQNPRYQVTQFGKPVTLSCSQTLNHNVMYWYQQKSSQAPKLLFHYYDKDFNNEADTPDNFQSRRPNTSFCFLDIRSPGLGDTAMYLCATSRNQVSAEKLFFGSGTQLSVL.

The chain combines TRBV2 with TRBJ1-5; D is unclear. Germline V CDR1 and CDR2: SNHLY, FYNNEI. The V gene lost 6 bases and the J gene lost 4 bases, with 16 bases spanning the gap. The CDR3 runs 15 residues. The CDR3 reads CASSSEAGRNQPQHF. Here the CDR3 DNA reads TGTGCCAGCAGCAGTGAAGCCGGGAGAAATCAGCCCCAGCATTTT.

This clone was picked up one time. This chain joins TRBV11-2 and TRBJ1-6, with 7 bases that match TRBD1. Germline V gene sequence: CDR1 SGHAT, CDR2 FQNNGV. After removal of 4 bases from V and 2 bases from J, the junction contained 11 bases not matched to a gene. The CDR3 length is 18 residues. CDR3: CASSSLGQKGAYNSPLHF. The CDR3 bases are TGTGCCAGCAGCTCCCTGGGACAGAAAGGGGCCTATAATTCACCCCTCCACTTT.

The V gene is TRBV4-2, the J gene TRBJ2-5; 11 bases are shared with TRBD2. Germline V gene data show CDR1 as LGHNA and CDR2 as YNFKEQ. The junction had 12 bases not matched to a gene; V was cut back by 5 bases and J by 1 base. This CDR3 has 18 amino acids. The CDR3 DNA reads as TGTGCCAGCAGCACCCGGGCTAGCGGGGGGAACCTCCAAGAGACCCAGTACTTC. It encodes CASSTRASGGNLQETQYF.

The rearrangement joins TRBV3-1 (or the pseudogene TRBV3-2) to TRBJ1-1; D is ambiguous. V lost 0 bases to trimming and J lost 11 bases, with 10 bases between them. Germline V gene sequence: CDR1 LGHDT, CDR2 YNNKEL (reference sequence). This CDR3 has 12 amino acids. CDR3 amino acids: CASSQDRAGAFF. The CDR3 DNA reads as TGTGCCAGCAGCCAAGATCGCGCCGGGGCTTTCTTT.

This clone has just one count. This chain uses TRBV27 with TRBJ1-2, with a possible D match to TRBD1 (5 bases). V lost 2 bases to trimming and J lost 2 bases, with 9 bases between them. Germline CDR1 MNHEY, CDR2 SMNVEV (reference sequence). The CDR3 extends over 14 amino acids. This CDR3 is CASSLRGGNYGYTF. The CDR3 coding sequence is TGTGCCAGCAGTTTACGGGGGGGGAACTATGGCTACACCTTC.

This chain connects TRBV23-1 to TRBJ2-7; weak D call: TRBD1 (6 bases). TRBV23-1 falls under the ORF class, with uncertain function. V dropped 8 bases and J dropped 7 bases, with 21 bases sitting between them. The CDR3 spans 14 residues. In DNA, the CDR3 is TGCGCCAGCCCCCATCCAGGGCCGAGGGGGGAGCAGTACTTC. Translating gives CASPHPGPRGEQYF.

V and J are TRBV27 and TRBJ1-2; D may be TRBD1 (5 bases). The CDR3 sequence is 14 residues long. Germline V gives CDR1 MNHEY, CDR2 SMNVEV (reference sequence). V lost 5 bases to trimming and J lost 4 bases, with 14 bases between them. CDR3 loop: CASSPAGGGYGYTF. DNA for the CDR3: TGTGCCAGCAGTCCAGCCGGGGGAGGCTATGGCTACACCTTC.

This rearrangement joins TRBV6-1 to TRBJ2-1, with 7 positions matching TRBD1. The length of the CDR3 is 16 residues. Per the germline V gene, CDR1 is MNHNS and CDR2 is SASEGT. The V and J ends lost 4 bases and 2 bases, in that order; junction bases with no gene match: 8. This CDR3 reads CASSGRQGITYNEQFF. The CDR3 bases are TGTGCCAGCAGTGGCAGACAGGGTATCACCTACAATGAGCAGTTCTTC.

This clone was seen once. In DNA, the CDR3 is TGCGCCAGCAGAGGAGACGCATACAATGAGCAGTTCTTC. It translates to CASRGDAYNEQFF. The chain has TRBV5-1 and TRBJ2-1; D unresolved. Germline V gene data show CDR1 as SGHRS and CDR2 as YFSETQ. V lost 5 bases and J lost 4, with 10 bases in between. The CDR3 contains 13 residues.

The rearrangement links TRBV29-1 to TRBJ2-5; maybe TRBD1 (6 bases). V was cut by 8 bases and J by 3 bases, with 13 bases left in between. This CDR3 spans 12 amino acids. Germline V gene sequence: CDR1 SQVTM, CDR2 ANQGSEA. CDR3 sequence: CSSSEGEETQYF. In DNA form, the CDR3 reads TGCAGCTCTAGTGAGGGGGAAGAGACCCAGTACTTC.

The chain has TRBV20-1 and TRBJ1-2; 7 bases agree with TRBD1. CDR1 is DFQATT, CDR2 SNEGSKA, per germline (reference sequence). J was trimmed by 6 bases and V by 5 bases; bases with no gene match: 3. The length of the CDR3 is 11 residues. Written as DNA, the CDR3 is TGCAGTGCTTACGACAGGGATGGCTACACCTTC. Translating gives CSAYDRDGYTF.

The chain recombines TRBV6-5 with TRBJ1-2, with D tentatively TRBD1 (6 bases). With 4 bases removed from V and 6 bases from J, the gap between germline ends came to 21 bases. The CDR3 spans 16 residues. Germline CDR1 and CDR2: MNHEY and SVGAGI. The CDR3 DNA follows: TGTGCCAGCAGTTCCTCAACCTTCAGGGGAATCGATGGCTACACCTTC. This gives the protein CASSSSTFRGIDGYTF.

The gene calls are TRBV6-5 and TRBJ2-3; possibly TRBD2 for D (6 bases). Germline V lookup: CDR1 MNHEY, CDR2 SVGAGI. The CDR3 runs 15 residues. Between the trimmed V and J ends, which lost 6 bases and 0 bases, there was a span of 13 bases. CDR3 bases: TGTGCCAGCAGGCCCCAGCGGGCTAGCACAGATACGCAGTATTTT. This gives the protein CASRPQRASTDTQYF.

The V gene is TRBV7-8, the J gene TRBJ2-5; 7 nucleotides agree with TRBD1. There are 15 residues in the CDR3. Per the germline V gene, CDR1 is SGHVS and CDR2 is FQNEAQ. Losses at the gene ends were 4 bases for V and 4 bases for J; bases not matched to a gene: 9. Written as DNA, the CDR3 is TGTGCCAGCAGCTCAATTCAAGACAGGGTAGAGACCCAGTACTTC. Residues: CASSSIQDRVETQYF.